This T cell receptor beta chain was sequenced for a study of identifying expanded T cells in peripheral blood. This clone appeared a few times. Its specificity is unknown. V was cut by 0 bases and J by 0 bases, with 3 bases left in between. The CDR3 is made up of 13 amino acids. Germline CDR1 reads SGHKS; CDR2 reads YYEKEE (reference sequence). The study, taken as a whole, reports: Variance in clone template counts between approximately two-week samples significantly increased with total template count across all healthy donors.

Only in-frame clones appear in the TCRdb table, and some are missing; sequencing was by immunoSEQ multiplex PCR. The sample has tens of thousands of clones, roughly 90% seen once; the top ten hold approximately 5.4%. The chain is built from TRBV5-5 and TRBJ1-1; D is unclear. The sequenced sample was blood. This sequence originates from a person aged 18 to 75 in good health. The CDR3 DNA follows: TGTGCCAGCAGCTTGGCGGTGAACACTGAAGCTTTCTTT. Translating it yields CASSLAVNTEAFF. Full variable domain (rest looked up from reference TRBV5-5 and TRBJ1-1): DAGVTQSPTHLIKTRGQQVTLRCSPISGHKSVSWYQQVLGQGPQFIFQYYEKEERGRGNFPDRFSARQFPNYSSELNVNALLLGDSALYLCASSLAVNTEAFFGQGTRLTVV.